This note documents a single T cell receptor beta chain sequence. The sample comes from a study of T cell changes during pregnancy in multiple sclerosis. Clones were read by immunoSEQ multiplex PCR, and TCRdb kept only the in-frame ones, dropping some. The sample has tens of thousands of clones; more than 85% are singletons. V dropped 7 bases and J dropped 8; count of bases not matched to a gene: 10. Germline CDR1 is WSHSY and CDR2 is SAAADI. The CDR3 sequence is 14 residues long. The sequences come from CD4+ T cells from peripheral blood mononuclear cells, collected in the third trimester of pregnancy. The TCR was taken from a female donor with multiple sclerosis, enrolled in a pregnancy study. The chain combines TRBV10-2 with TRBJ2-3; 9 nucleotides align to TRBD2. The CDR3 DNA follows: TGCGCCAGCAATGCCAAGCGGGGGGACGCTACGCAGTATTTT. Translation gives CASNAKRGDATQYF.